This TCR beta chain was sequenced in a study of blood T cell repertoires in COVID-19 (TCRdb year 2020). A note on the overall study: The collaborator samples originated in the United States, Italy and Spain and spanned the acute and convalescent phases of COVID-19. The material from the prospective study consisted of cDNA or gDNA derived from T cells, B-cell-depleted T cells, or PBMCs. Deeply sampled blood TCRbeta repertoires from subjects exposed to, actively infected with, or recovered from COVID-19 were included in the dataset. A freely available public database, intended as a resource for researchers studying the immune response to SARS-CoV-2, is where the repertoires were released. The samples were drawn from the first 160 participants of the ongoing ImmuneRACE study and from 1,254 subjects provided by 6 global collaborators. Nearly every sample came with metadata listing a de-identified subject ID, COVID-19 status, age in years and sex. Where available, HLA class I and class II types were taken from metadata supplied by the sample provider and were not determined by assay-based typing. Broader findings and caveats from the paper: The amount of clinical and demographic metadata varied by source and participant and was provided uncurated.

TCRbeta CDR3 regions were amplified from genomic DNA using the immunoSEQ Assay, a bias-controlled multiplex PCR. Regarding the original processing steps: The number of nucleated cells in each sample was estimated from the amplification of reference gene primers within the assay. To quantify the absolute abundance of each unique TCRbeta CDR3 rearrangement, sequence reads were collapsed and filtered. For each sample, productive Simpson clonality was calculated by taking the square root of Simpson's diversity index across productive rearrangements. Held by TCRdb, this immuneACCESS table contains in-frame sequences only and omits some clones. Under half of the omission traces to an unresolved V gene where checked; the cause of the rest is unknown. Clone size and V and J calls were adopted from that table, with D and trimming inferred from the DNA. The sample contains approximately 230,000 clones, approximately 88% of them found a single time. The ten largest account for approximately 6% of the sample.

Taken from cysteine to phenylalanine, the CDR3 has 15 residues. Just CDR3 DNA is preserved here, 45 bases in frame from base 1. Trimming at the junction amounts to 4 bases on V and 0 bases on J, and the germline ends lie 11 bases apart. CDR1 MNHEY and CDR2 SVGEGT are derived from the germline V gene. One collaborating source in Seattle enrolled patients during active infection and followed them longitudinally through the course of disease. Collaborating institutions collected whole blood in K2EDTA tubes following their own protocols. For TCRbeta analysis, collaborators shipped samples in one of three forms: frozen whole blood, isolated PBMCs, or DNA extracted from either of those sample types. This clone has a single count. The antigen it recognizes is unknown. Base qualities are not at hand, and no much larger clone is one base apart.

The V and J segments used are TRBV6-2 or TRBV6-3 and TRBJ2-3; a tentative D call is TRBD2 (5 bases match). The sample taken for sequencing was peripheral blood. The sequence derives from a woman aged 25 to 39 with COVID-19, enrolled during active disease. The nucleotide sequence reads as follows: TGTGCCAGCAGTTTAGAGCGGTCTAGCACAGATACGCAGTATTTT. Translation gives CASSLERSSTDTQYF.